The rows below give T cell receptor beta chains drawn from one sample of a study of CD8+ T cells in alopecia areata. Using immunoSEQ multiplex PCR, the repertoire was profiled, and TCRdb retains in-frame clones only, with some absent. The sample includes 100,000 to 150,000 clones, approximately 57% of them seen just once. The specimen was CD4+ T cells sorted from blood, collected at week 4, from a patient treated with tofacitinib. All receptors derive from a human donor with alopecia areata. Both conserved end residues are part of each CDR3.

J gene: TRBJ2-6; V gene: TRBV5-1; CDR3 protein: CASSDQGSGANVLTF
J gene: TRBJ2-7; V gene: TRBV7-2; CDR3 protein: CASSLGRLAYEQYF
J gene: TRBJ1-3; V gene: TRBV5-1; CDR3 protein: CASSSQPTGAGNTIYF
J gene: TRBJ2-3; V gene: TRBV9; CDR3 protein: CASSPGQRTDTQYF
J gene: TRBJ2-5; V gene: TRBV29-1; CDR3 protein: CSVLQGAQETQYF
J gene: TRBJ2-1; V gene: TRBV30; CDR3 protein: CALAEYNEQFF
J gene: TRBJ2-1; V gene: TRBV15; CDR3 protein: CATSATSGSYNEQFF
J gene: TRBJ2-7; V gene: TRBV27; CDR3 protein: CASSPQDAEQYF
J gene: TRBJ1-2; V gene: TRBV4-3; CDR3 protein: CASSLDTSSNYGYTF
J gene: TRBJ2-7; V gene: TRBV29-1; CDR3 protein: CSGFRAGSYEQYF
J gene: TRBJ2-5; V gene: TRBV29-1; CDR3 protein: CSVDAPYQETQYF
J gene: TRBJ1-2; V gene: TRBV29-1; CDR3 protein: CSVQKPGDYGYTF
J gene: TRBJ2-7; V gene: TRBV18; CDR3 protein: CASSPTSGKYEQYF
J gene: TRBJ2-4; V gene: TRBV7-8; CDR3 protein: CASSLAGSSVLAKNIQYF
J gene: TRBJ2-7; V gene: TRBV9; CDR3 protein: CASSAGTGNEQYF
J gene: TRBJ2-5; V gene: TRBV5-1; CDR3 protein: CASSLERWGNRETQYF
J gene: TRBJ2-1; V gene: TRBV18; CDR3 protein: CASSPGLAGGSSYNEQFF
J gene: TRBJ2-1; V gene: TRBV7-3; CDR3 protein: CASSLDREDNEQFF
J gene: TRBJ2-3; V gene: TRBV15; CDR3 protein: CATSRDLKAAGGTDTQYF
J gene: TRBJ2-5; V gene: TRBV25-1; CDR3 protein: CASSEDTQETQYF
J gene: TRBJ1-6; V gene: TRBV5-4; CDR3 protein: CASSLDQDSPLHF
J gene: TRBJ2-1; V gene: TRBV29-1; CDR3 protein: CSVVPLTSFAEQFF
J gene: TRBJ2-5; V gene: TRBV28; CDR3 protein: CATSGQETQYF
J gene: TRBJ2-5; V gene: TRBV7-2; CDR3 protein: CASSTWDRQSETQYF
J gene: TRBJ2-2; V gene: TRBV4-3; CDR3 protein: CASSQDGTAANEVGELFF
J gene: TRBJ2-5; V gene: TRBV30; CDR3 protein: CAWSKQGRRQETQYF
J gene: TRBJ2-7; V gene: TRBV7-6; CDR3 protein: CATSGGTGYEQYF
J gene: TRBJ2-2; V gene: TRBV18; CDR3 protein: CASSPLRTTGLTGELFF
J gene: TRBJ1-2; V gene: TRBV6-4; CDR3 protein: CAIPDRFPVGNYGYTF
J gene: TRBJ1-2; V gene: TRBV2; CDR3 protein: CASSPGTVTSGYTF
J gene: TRBJ2-3; V gene: TRBV7-9; CDR3 protein: CASSLGWLASTDTQYF
J gene: TRBJ2-5; V gene: TRBV7-2; CDR3 protein: CASSLNWAYPGEETQYF
J gene: TRBJ1-4; V gene: TRBV5-6; CDR3 protein: CASSRLGPRDEKLFF
J gene: TRBJ2-2; V gene: TRBV7-2; CDR3 protein: CASSPLAGGLSAGELFF
J gene: TRBJ1-5; V gene: TRBV2; CDR3 protein: CASSVQGNNQPQHF
J gene: TRBJ1-2; V gene: TRBV28; CDR3 protein: CASSRTGNYGYTF
J gene: TRBJ1-2; V gene: TRBV25-1; CDR3 protein: CASSALDNYGYTF
J gene: TRBJ2-7; V gene: TRBV5-4; CDR3 protein: CASSLQGEVNEQYF
J gene: TRBJ2-5; V gene: TRBV30; CDR3 protein: CAWNSGQETQYF
J gene: TRBJ1-2; V gene: TRBV6-5; CDR3 protein: CASSGDRTYGYTF
J gene: TRBJ2-2; V gene: TRBV5-1; CDR3 protein: CASSFEGNTGELFF
J gene: TRBJ2-7; V gene: TRBV25-1; CDR3 protein: CASSELGWSYEQYF
J gene: TRBJ2-3; V gene: TRBV27; CDR3 protein: CAGPVDDGTDTQYF